This T cell receptor beta chain was sequenced in a study of identical twins. This clonotype was picked up a small number of times. The target antigen is unknown. Germline CDR1 and CDR2: MDHEN and SYDVKM. Deletions cut 5 bases from V and 7 bases from J, with 18 bases between. This CDR3 region has 15 residues. TCRdb fed the 5' RACE reads into MiXCR, producing one record per CDR3 protein. This sample has some 500,000 distinct CDR3 sequences, with approximately 9.6% found just once. General study results and limits: The abundant beta clonotypes from cord blood had fewer insertions, and memory repertoires had none of this. Out-of-frame alpha sequences shared between twins exhibited an excess of low generation probability. It was out-of-frame TCR alpha sharing in monozygotic twins that models underestimated.

This same sample was also taken into another study, of yellow fever vaccine responses in identical twins.

The rearrangement joins TRBV28 to TRBJ1-5; D may be TRBD1 (6 bases). The sequence derives from a woman aged 18-29 years in good health. The sequencing input was PBMCs. CDR3 protein: CASSIAGGGWQPQHF. As DNA, the CDR3 is TGTGCCAGCAGTATCGCCGGGGGGGGCTGGCAGCCCCAGCATTTT. The variable domain in full, with the rest retrieved from reference TRBV28 and TRBJ1-5, is DVKVTQSSRYLVKRTGEKVFLECVQDMDHENMFWYRQDPGLGLRLIYFSYDVKMKEKGDIPEGYSVSREKKERFSLILESASTNQTSMYLCASSIAGGGWQPQHFGDGTRLSIL.